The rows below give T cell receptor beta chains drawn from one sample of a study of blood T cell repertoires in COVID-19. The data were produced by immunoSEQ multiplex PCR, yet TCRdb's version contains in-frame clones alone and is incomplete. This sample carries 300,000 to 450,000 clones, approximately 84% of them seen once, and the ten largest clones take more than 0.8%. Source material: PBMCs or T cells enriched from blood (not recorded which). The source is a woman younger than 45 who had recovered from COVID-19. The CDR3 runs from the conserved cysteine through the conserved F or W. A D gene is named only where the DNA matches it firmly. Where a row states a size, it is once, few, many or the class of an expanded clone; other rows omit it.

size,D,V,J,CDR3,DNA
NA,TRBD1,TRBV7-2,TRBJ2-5,CASRSGQVGETQYF,TGTGCCAGCAGATCCGGACAGGTTGGGGAGACCCAGTACTTC
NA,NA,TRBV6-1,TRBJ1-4,CASSENSRQTNEKLFF,TGTGCCAGCAGTGAAAATTCGCGGCAGACTAATGAAAAACTGTTTTTT
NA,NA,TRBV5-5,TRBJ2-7,CASSFSGVKVYEQYF,TGTGCCAGCAGCTTTTCAGGCGTTAAGGTCTACGAGCAGTACTTC
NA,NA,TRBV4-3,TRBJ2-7,CASSQDLLPSEQYF,TGCGCCAGCAGCCAAGATCTGCTACCTAGCGAGCAGTACTTC
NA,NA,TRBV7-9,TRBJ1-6,CASSPSQGSSPLHF,TGTGCCAGCAGCCCGAGCCAGGGGAGTTCACCCCTCCACTTT
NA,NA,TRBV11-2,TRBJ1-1,CASGRTPNTEAFF,TGTGCCAGCGGAAGGACACCTAACACTGAAGCTTTCTTT
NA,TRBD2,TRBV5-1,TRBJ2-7,CASSLIAGPSSYEQYF,TGCGCCAGCAGCTTAATAGCGGGGCCAAGCTCCTACGAGCAGTACTTC
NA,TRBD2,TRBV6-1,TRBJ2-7,CASSEGLAGAYEQYF,TGTGCCAGCAGTGAAGGACTAGCGGGGGCCTACGAGCAGTACTTC
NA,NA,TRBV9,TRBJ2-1,CASSVAPRDEQFF,TGTGCCAGCAGCGTAGCCCCACGGGATGAGCAGTTCTTC
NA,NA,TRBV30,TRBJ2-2,CAWGAVSGELFF,TGTGCCTGGGGAGCAGTATCCGGGGAGCTGTTTTTT
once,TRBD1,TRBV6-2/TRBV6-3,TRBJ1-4,CASSYSTGREKLFF,TGTGCCAGCAGTTACTCGACAGGGCGGGAAAAACTGTTTTTT
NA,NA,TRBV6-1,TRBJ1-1,CASSESWANTEAFF,TGTGCCAGCAGTGAAAGTTGGGCGAACACTGAAGCTTTCTTT
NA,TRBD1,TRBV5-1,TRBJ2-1,CASSQTGANDNEQFF,TGCGCCAGCAGTCAGACAGGGGCTAACGACAATGAGCAGTTCTTC
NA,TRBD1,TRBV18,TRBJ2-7,CASSPLAGQGLEEQYF,TGTGCCAGCTCACCCCTGGCGGGACAGGGGTTAGAAGAGCAGTACTTC
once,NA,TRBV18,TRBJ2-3,CASSSGDGGTDTQYF,TGTGCCAGCTCGTCTGGAGACGGTGGCACAGATACGCAGTATTTT
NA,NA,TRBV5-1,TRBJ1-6,CASSLLQDGSSPLHF,TGCGCCAGCAGCTTACTCCAGGATGGGAGTTCACCCCTCCACTTT
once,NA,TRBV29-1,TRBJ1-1,CSVGAVLNTEAFF,TGCAGCGTTGGGGCCGTGTTGAACACTGAAGCTTTCTTT